These T cell receptor beta chains were read from a single sample in a study of blood T cell repertoires in COVID-19. Here immunoSEQ multiplex PCR was the method, and the copy in TCRdb shows in-frame clones only, minus some. The table has about 240,000 clones, around 88% seen once. Sequencing was performed on PBMCs or T cells enriched from blood (not recorded which). The receptors were sampled from a woman between 35 and 50 years old with acute COVID-19. Both conserved end residues are part of each CDR3. A D gene is named only where the DNA matches it firmly. Where a row states a size, it is once, few, many or the class of an expanded clone; other rows omit it.

j_call clone_size v_call d_call cdr3_nt cdr3_aa
TRBJ1-5 - TRBV15 - TGTGCCACCAGCAGAGTCGGCGGGGGCTGGAATCAGCCCCAGCATTTT CATSRVGGGWNQPQHF
TRBJ1-3 - TRBV5-4 TRBD1 TGTGCCAGCAGCATGACAGGGCGAAACTCTGGAAACACCATATATTTT CASSMTGRNSGNTIYF
TRBJ2-2 - TRBV3-1/TRBV3-2 TRBD2 TGTGCCAGCAGCCAAGATGGTAGCGGGAGGTTTGAGGCCGGGGAGCTGTTTTTT CASSQDGSGRFEAGELFF
TRBJ2-1 - TRBV7-3 TRBD2 TGTGCCAGCAGCTACTTACCGACTAGCGGGAGTGAGCATGAGCAGTTCTTC CASSYLPTSGSEHEQFF
TRBJ1-1 - TRBV27 - TGTGCCAGCAGGACTCGGTTTGAAGCTTTCTTT CASRTRFEAFF
TRBJ1-1 - TRBV29-1 TRBD1 TGCAGCGTTGGACAGGGCGGCACTGAAGCTTTCTTT CSVGQGGTEAFF
TRBJ2-1 - TRBV29-1 TRBD2 TGCAGCGGCCGGCGGGAGGAGTACATCAATGAGCAGTTCTTC CSGRREEYINEQFF
TRBJ2-7 - TRBV29-1 TRBD1 TGCAGCGTGGGGACAGGGGACGAGCAGTACTTC CSVGTGDEQYF
TRBJ2-7 - TRBV11-1 - TGTGCCAGCAGCTTACTGGGGGGGCAATCCTACGAGCAGTACTTC CASSLLGGQSYEQYF
TRBJ1-5 - TRBV2 - TGTGCCAGCACCGGCGGGGAGGGCCATCAGCCCCAGCATTTT CASTGGEGHQPQHF
TRBJ2-7 - TRBV19 - TGTGCCAGTAGTATAGGGGCAGGGATGGCCGACGAGCAGTACTTC CASSIGAGMADEQYF
TRBJ2-1 few TRBV5-6 TRBD2 TGTGCCAGCAGCTTAGGGTATGTCGGGAGGCTGACGGATGAGCAGTTCTTC CASSLGYVGRLTDEQFF
TRBJ2-7 - TRBV13 - TGTGCCAGCAGCGTGGGACTCCGAATGGGGGAGCAGTACTTC CASSVGLRMGEQYF
TRBJ1-6 - TRBV6-2/TRBV6-3 TRBD1 TGTGCCAGCAGTTACGTGGGACAGGGGAATTCACCCCTCCACTTT CASSYVGQGNSPLHF
TRBJ1-5 - TRBV19 TRBD1 TGTGCCAGTAGTTTCGGGGTCAGGGGGCTTCCCAATCAGCCCCAGCATTTT CASSFGVRGLPNQPQHF
TRBJ2-1 once TRBV6-5 TRBD1 TGTGCCAGCAGTTACTCGGAGGGACAGGGGCCATATGAGCAGTTCTTC CASSYSEGQGPYEQFF
TRBJ2-5 - TRBV5-4 TRBD2 TGTGCCAGCAGTTTGGTGGAGCGGGAGCCGGGAGAGACCCAGTACTTC CASSLVEREPGETQYF
TRBJ2-1 - TRBV6-5 TRBD2 TGTGCCAGCAGCGGACTAGCGGGAGGGAATGAGCAGTTCTTC CASSGLAGGNEQFF
TRBJ2-1 - TRBV7-9 TRBD1 TGTGCCAGCAGGGCCGAGGGGGCGTTTATCCATGAGCAGTTCTTC CASRAEGAFIHEQFF
TRBJ1-5 - TRBV6-5 - TGTGCCAGCAGTTCCGGGTCCAATCAGCCCCAGCATTTT CASSSGSNQPQHF
TRBJ2-7 - TRBV5-8 - TGTGCCAGCAGCCTCGCGTGGGGGGGCGGATACGAGCAGTACTTC CASSLAWGGGYEQYF
TRBJ1-4 - TRBV2 - TGTGCCAGCAAGGAGGGTTTTAATGAAAAACTGTTTTTT CASKEGFNEKLFF
TRBJ1-4 - TRBV7-2 - TGTGCCAGCAGTCCCTTCGCAGGGAGGAATGAAAAACTGTTTTTT CASSPFAGRNEKLFF
TRBJ2-2 - TRBV2 TRBD2 TGTGCCAGCAGTGAAGAACGGTTAGCGGGGAACACCGGGGAGCTGTTTTTT CASSEERLAGNTGELFF
TRBJ2-3 - TRBV5-1 TRBD1 TGCGCCAGCAGGGGGACAGGCCCTAGCACAGATACGCAGTATTTT CASRGTGPSTDTQYF
TRBJ1-2 - TRBV19 TRBD1 TGTGCCAGTAGGCCCAGGGACAGGGGTGTTCGTAACTATGGCTACACCTTC CASRPRDRGVRNYGYTF
TRBJ2-3 - TRBV13 TRBD2 TGTGCCAGCAGCCGTGGGTGGCGGGAGACAGATACGCAGTATTTT CASSRGWRETDTQYF
TRBJ2-7 once TRBV2 - TGTGCCAGCAGTCTAGGCGGGATAGACTACGAGCAGTACTTC CASSLGGIDYEQYF
TRBJ2-5 - TRBV11-2 TRBD1 TGTGCCAGCAGCTCTCAGAGGGACAGCATTTTGGAAGAGACCCAGTACTTC CASSSQRDSILEETQYF
TRBJ2-7 - TRBV19 TRBD1 TGTGCCAGTAGCCCGGTGTGGGACGGGACAGGGCTCGACGAGCAGTACTTC CASSPVWDGTGLDEQYF
TRBJ2-5 - TRBV7-9 TRBD2 TGTGCCAGCAGCCCAAGTAGCGGGAGAGAGACCCAGTACTTC CASSPSSGRETQYF
TRBJ2-5 - TRBV7-8 - TGTGCCAGCAGTACGACGGGACTTCGGGAGACCCAGTACTTC CASSTTGLRETQYF
TRBJ2-7 - TRBV19 TRBD2 TGTGCCAGTAGTATATCCAGCGGGAGGTTGTACGAGCAGTACTTC CASSISSGRLYEQYF